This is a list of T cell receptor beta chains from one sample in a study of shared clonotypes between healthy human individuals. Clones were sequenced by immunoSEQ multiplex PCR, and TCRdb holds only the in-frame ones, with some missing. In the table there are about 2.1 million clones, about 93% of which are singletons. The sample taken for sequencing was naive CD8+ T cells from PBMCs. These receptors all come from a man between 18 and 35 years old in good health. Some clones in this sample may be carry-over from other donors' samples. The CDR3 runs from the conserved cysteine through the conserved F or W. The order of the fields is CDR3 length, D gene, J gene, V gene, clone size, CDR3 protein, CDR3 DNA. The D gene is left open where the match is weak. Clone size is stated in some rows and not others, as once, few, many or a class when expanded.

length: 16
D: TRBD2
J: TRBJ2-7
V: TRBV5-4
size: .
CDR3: CASSLATSGRFYEQYF
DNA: TGTGCCAGCAGCTTGGCTACTAGCGGGAGGTTCTACGAGCAGTACTTC

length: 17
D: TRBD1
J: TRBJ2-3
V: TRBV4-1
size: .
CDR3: CASSQKAQGARTDTQYF
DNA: TGCGCCAGCAGCCAAAAAGCACAGGGGGCACGCACAGATACGCAGTATTTT

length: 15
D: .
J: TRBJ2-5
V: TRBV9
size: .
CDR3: CASSVAGSDQETQYF
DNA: TGTGCCAGCAGCGTAGCGGGGAGCGACCAAGAGACCCAGTACTTC

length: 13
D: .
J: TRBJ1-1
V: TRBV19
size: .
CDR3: CASHSRLGSEAFF
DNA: TGTGCCAGTCACAGCCGCCTAGGGTCTGAAGCTTTCTTT

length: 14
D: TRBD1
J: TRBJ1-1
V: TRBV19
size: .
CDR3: CASTMTGWDTEAFF
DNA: TGTGCCAGTACCATGACAGGGTGGGACACTGAAGCTTTCTTT

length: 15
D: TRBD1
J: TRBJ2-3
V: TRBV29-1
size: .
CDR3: CSVFPGQGFTDTQYF
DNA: TGCAGCGTTTTTCCGGGACAGGGGTTCACAGATACGCAGTATTTT

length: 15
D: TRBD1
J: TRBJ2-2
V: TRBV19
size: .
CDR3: CASSYGTANTGELFF
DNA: TGTGCCAGTAGTTACGGGACAGCGAACACCGGGGAGCTGTTTTTT

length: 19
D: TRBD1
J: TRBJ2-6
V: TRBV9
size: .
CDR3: CASSVNYQGATGGANVLTF
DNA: TGTGCCAGCAGCGTAAATTATCAGGGGGCGACTGGTGGGGCCAACGTCCTGACTTTC

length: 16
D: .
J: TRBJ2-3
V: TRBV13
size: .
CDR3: CASSLGPGTPADTQYF
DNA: TGTGCCAGCAGCTTAGGACCGGGTACTCCCGCAGATACGCAGTATTTT

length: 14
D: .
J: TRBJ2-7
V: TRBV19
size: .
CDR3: CASSTGSSSYEQYF
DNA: TGTGCCAGTAGTACGGGCTCAAGCTCCTACGAGCAGTACTTC

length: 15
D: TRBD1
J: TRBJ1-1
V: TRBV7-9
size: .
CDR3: CASSERDRGRSEAFF
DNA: TGTGCCAGCAGCGAAAGGGACAGGGGGCGGTCTGAAGCTTTCTTT

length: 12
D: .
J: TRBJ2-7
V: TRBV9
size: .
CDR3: CASSEGFNEQYF
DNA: TGTGCCAGCAGCGAGGGGTTCAACGAGCAGTACTTC

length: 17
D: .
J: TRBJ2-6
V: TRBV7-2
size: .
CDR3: CASTLFPRDSGANVLTF
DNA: TGTGCCAGCACCCTTTTCCCCCGCGATTCTGGGGCCAACGTCCTGACTTTC

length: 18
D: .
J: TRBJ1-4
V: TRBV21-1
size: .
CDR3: CASSNLTAPGATNEKLFF
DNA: TGTGCCAGCAGCAACTTAACGGCCCCAGGGGCAACTAATGAAAAACTGTTTTTT

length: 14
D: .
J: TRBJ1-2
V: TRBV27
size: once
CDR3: CASSPFNALGGYTF
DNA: TGTGCCAGCAGTCCGTTCAACGCCCTCGGGGGATACACCTTC

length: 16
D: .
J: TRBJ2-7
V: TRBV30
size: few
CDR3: CAWSVGGWDSSYEQYF
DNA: TGTGCCTGGAGTGTAGGGGGGTGGGACAGCTCCTACGAGCAGTACTTC

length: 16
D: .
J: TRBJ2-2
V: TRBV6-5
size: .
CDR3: CASSYSMSGIGGELFF
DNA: TGTGCCAGCAGTTACTCGATGTCAGGGATCGGCGGGGAGCTGTTTTTT

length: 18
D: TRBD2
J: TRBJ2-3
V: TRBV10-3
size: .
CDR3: CAISEGGLAGRFTDTQYF
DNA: TGTGCCATCAGTGAGGGGGGGCTAGCGGGACGATTCACAGATACGCAGTATTTT

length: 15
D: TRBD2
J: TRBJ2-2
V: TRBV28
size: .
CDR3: CASSLGAGDTGELFF
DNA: TGTGCCAGCAGTTTAGGAGCGGGAGACACCGGGGAGCTGTTTTTT

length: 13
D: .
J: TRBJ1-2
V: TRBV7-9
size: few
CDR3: CASSRDKLYGYTF
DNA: TGTGCCAGCAGCCGGGACAAACTCTATGGCTACACCTTC

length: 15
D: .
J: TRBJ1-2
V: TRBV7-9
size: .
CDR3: CASSALENWIYGYTF
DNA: TGTGCCAGCAGCGCACTGGAGAACTGGATCTATGGCTACACCTTC

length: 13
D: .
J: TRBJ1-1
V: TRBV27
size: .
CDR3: CASSLSGRTEAFF
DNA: TGTGCCAGCAGTTTATCTGGACGGACTGAAGCTTTCTTT

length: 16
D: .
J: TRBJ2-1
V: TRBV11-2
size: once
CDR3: CASSLGLTGSYNEQFF
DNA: TGTGCCAGCAGCTTAGGGTTGACTGGCTCCTACAATGAGCAGTTCTTC

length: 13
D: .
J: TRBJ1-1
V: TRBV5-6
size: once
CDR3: CASSLAGYTEAFF
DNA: TGTGCCAGCAGCTTAGCGGGGTACACTGAAGCTTTCTTT

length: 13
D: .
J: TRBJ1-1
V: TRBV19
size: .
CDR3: CASSLSPVTEAFF
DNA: TGTGCCAGTAGTCTCTCCCCTGTAACTGAAGCTTTCTTT

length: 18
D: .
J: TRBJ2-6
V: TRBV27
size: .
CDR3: CASRWGADISSGANVLTF
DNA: TGTGCCAGCAGGTGGGGCGCGGACATATCTTCTGGGGCCAACGTCCTGACTTTC

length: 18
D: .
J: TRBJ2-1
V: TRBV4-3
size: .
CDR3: CASSQDPLSSGSYNEQFF
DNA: TGCGCCAGCAGCCAAGATCCACTATCCAGCGGGTCCTACAATGAGCAGTTCTTC

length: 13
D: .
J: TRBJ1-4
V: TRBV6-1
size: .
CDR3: CAGRRGQSEKLFF
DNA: TGTGCCGGCAGGCGGGGGCAAAGTGAAAAACTGTTTTTT

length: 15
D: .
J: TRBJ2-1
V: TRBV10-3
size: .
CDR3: CAISDVGDPDNEQFF
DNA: TGTGCCATCAGTGATGTGGGAGATCCGGACAATGAGCAGTTCTTC

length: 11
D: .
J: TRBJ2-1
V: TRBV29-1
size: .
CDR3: CSAPGPYEQFF
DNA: TGCAGCGCACCGGGACCCTATGAGCAGTTCTTC

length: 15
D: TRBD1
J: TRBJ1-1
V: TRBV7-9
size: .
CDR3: CASSPGDRTPAEAFF
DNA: TGTGCCAGCAGCCCCGGGGACAGGACCCCCGCTGAAGCTTTCTTT

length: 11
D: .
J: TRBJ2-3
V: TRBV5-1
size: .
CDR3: CASSRGDTQYF
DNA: TGCGCCAGCAGCCGAGGCGATACGCAGTATTTT

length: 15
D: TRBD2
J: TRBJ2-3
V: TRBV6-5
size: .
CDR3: CASSYGTSLGDTQYF
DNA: TGTGCCAGCAGTTACGGGACTAGTCTGGGAGATACGCAGTATTTT

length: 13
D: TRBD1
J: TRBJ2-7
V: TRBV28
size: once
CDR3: CASSTDRGYEQYF
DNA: TGTGCCAGCAGCACAGACAGGGGTTACGAGCAGTACTTC

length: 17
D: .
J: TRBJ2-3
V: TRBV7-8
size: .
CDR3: CASSLPTQGLSTDTQYF
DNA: TGTGCCAGCAGCTTACCTACACAGGGTCTGAGCACAGATACGCAGTATTTT

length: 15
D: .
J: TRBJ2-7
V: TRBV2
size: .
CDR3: CASGGLMGDDYEQYF
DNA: TGTGCCAGCGGCGGGTTAATGGGGGACGACTACGAGCAGTACTTC

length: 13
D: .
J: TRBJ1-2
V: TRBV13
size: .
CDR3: CASSLDRRVGYTF
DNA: TGTGCCAGCAGCCTGGACCGTCGGGTCGGCTACACCTTC

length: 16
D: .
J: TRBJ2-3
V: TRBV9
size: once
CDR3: CASSAGLGGSTDTQYF
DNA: TGTGCCAGCAGCGCCGGACTTGGGGGTAGCACAGATACGCAGTATTTT

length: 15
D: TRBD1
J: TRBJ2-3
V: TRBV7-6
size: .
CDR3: CASSPGGQGADTQYF
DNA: TGTGCCAGCAGCCCTGGGGGACAGGGAGCAGATACGCAGTATTTT

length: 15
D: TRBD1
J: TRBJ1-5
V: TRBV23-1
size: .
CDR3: CASSQSRRGLQPQHF
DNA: TGCGCCAGCAGTCAATCGCGGAGGGGGCTTCAGCCCCAGCATTTT

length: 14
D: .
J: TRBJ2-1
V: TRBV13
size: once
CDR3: CASNPKRVGNEQFF
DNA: TGTGCCAGCAACCCCAAGCGGGTGGGCAATGAGCAGTTCTTC

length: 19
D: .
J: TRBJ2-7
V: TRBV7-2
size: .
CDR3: CASSPLGLKSWGFQYEQYF
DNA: TGTGCCAGCAGCCCCCTAGGCCTTAAATCTTGGGGGTTCCAGTACGAGCAGTACTTC

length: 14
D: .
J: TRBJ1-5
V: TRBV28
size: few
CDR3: CASTYAGFNQPQHF
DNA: TGTGCCAGCACCTACGCCGGGTTCAATCAGCCCCAGCATTTT

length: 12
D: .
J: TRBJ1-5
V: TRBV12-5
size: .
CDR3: CASATGNQPQHF
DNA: TGTGCTAGTGCCACGGGTAATCAGCCCCAGCATTTT

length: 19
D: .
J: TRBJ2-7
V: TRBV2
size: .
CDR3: CASYRAASPLLYPHLGQYF
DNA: TGTGCCAGCTATCGAGCGGCTAGTCCCTTGCTCTACCCCCATTTAGGGCAGTACTTC

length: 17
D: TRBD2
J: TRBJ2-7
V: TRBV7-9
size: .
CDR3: CASRGFRELAGAYEQYF
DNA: TGTGCCAGCCGGGGCTTTAGGGAACTAGCGGGAGCCTACGAGCAGTACTTC

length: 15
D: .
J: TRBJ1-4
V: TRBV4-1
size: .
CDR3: CASSQDRSVGEKLFF
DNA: TGCGCCAGCAGCCAAGATCGGTCCGTCGGTGAAAAACTGTTTTTT

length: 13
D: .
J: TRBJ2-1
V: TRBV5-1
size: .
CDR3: CASALGGYNEQFF
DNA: TGCGCCAGCGCATTAGGGGGTTACAATGAGCAGTTCTTC